This TCR beta chain was found in a study of blood T cell repertoires in COVID-19. On the study more broadly: The United States, Italy and Spain were the sources of the acute and convalescent COVID-19 samples. Nucleic acid was either cDNA or gDNA, and it came from T cells, B-cell-depleted T cells, or PBMCs.

V lost 4 bases and J 3 bases, leaving 10 bases between the germline ends. CDR1 and CDR2 (germline): MNHNY, SVGAGI (reference sequence). CDR3 length: 13 amino acids. How the authors handled the data: Estimated nucleated cell counts came from reference gene primer amplification. TCRdb's copy holds only in-frame clones and misses some; the assay was immunoSEQ multiplex PCR. For V, J and clone size, that table is used; D and trimming come from the DNA. The table has more than 90,000 clones, over 80% seen once; the top ten hold 0.8% to 1%. The sample comprised peripheral blood. The chain employs TRBV6-6 and TRBJ2-7, with D maybe TRBD1 (5 bases). The TCR sequence derives from a woman between 70 and 85 years old with acute or convalescent COVID-19. CDR3 nucleotides: TGTGCCAGCAGTTTGACAGTCCGCTACGAGCAGTACTTC. This codes for CASSLTVRYEQYF.